The T cell receptor beta chain under discussion was sequenced for a study of shared clonotypes between healthy human individuals. The CDR3 runs to 12 residues. Trimming left V 5 bases short and J 4 bases short, with 11 bases between. CDR1 and CDR2 (germline): SQVTM, ANQGSEA. Subsets obtained from CD4+ cells comprised CD45RA+ naive and CD45RA-negative memory cells. Using immunoSEQ multiplex PCR, the repertoire was profiled, and TCRdb retains in-frame clones only, with some absent. The sample shows over a million clones, around 97% of them seen only once. Input material: naive CD4+ T cells sorted from blood. Subset described: CD45RA+ positively selected. This sequence originates from a man between 25 and 39 years old in good health. This chain links TRBV29-1 with TRBJ2-5; D gene unclear. The CDR3 here is CSVIGLRETQYF. The CDR3 region has the DNA TGCAGCGTTATAGGGTTGAGAGAGACCCAGTACTTC.